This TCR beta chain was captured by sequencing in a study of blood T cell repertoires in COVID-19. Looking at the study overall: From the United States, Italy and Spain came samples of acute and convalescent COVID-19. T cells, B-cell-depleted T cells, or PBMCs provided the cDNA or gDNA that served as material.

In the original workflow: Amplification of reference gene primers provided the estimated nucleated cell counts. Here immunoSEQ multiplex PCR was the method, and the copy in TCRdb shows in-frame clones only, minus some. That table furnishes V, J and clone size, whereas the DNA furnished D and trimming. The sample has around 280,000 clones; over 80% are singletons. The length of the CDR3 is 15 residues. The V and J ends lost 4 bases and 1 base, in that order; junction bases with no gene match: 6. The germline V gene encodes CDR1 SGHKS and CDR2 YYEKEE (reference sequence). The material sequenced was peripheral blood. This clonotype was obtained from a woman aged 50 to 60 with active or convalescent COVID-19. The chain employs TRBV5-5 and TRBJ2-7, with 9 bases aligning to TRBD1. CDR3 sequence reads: CASSRGTGRSYEQYF. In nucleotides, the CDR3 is TGTGCCAGCAGCCGGGGGACAGGGCGATCCTACGAGCAGTACTTC.